This is a list of T cell receptor beta chains from one sample in a study of cytomegalovirus exposure and HLA in healthy donors. Only in-frame clones appear in the TCRdb table, and some are missing; sequencing was by immunoSEQ multiplex PCR. The sample shows over 30,000 clones, about 67% of them seen only once. Sequencing was carried out using PBMCs. Receptors were obtained from a middle-aged man in good health and CMV-seropositive. CDR3s include the opening cysteine and the closing phenylalanine or tryptophan. D genes are given only for firm matches. Clone size is given for some rows only: seen once, a few or many times, or a class if the clone is expanded.

clone_size	d_call	v_call	j_call	cdr3_aa	cdr3_nt
few	TRBD1	TRBV6-5	TRBJ2-1	CASSYGTGGHNEQFF	TGTGCCAGCAGTTACGGGACAGGGGGTCACAATGAGCAGTTCTTC
.	TRBD1	TRBV13	TRBJ1-1	CASSTGTGANTEAFF	TGTGCCAGCAGCACCGGGACAGGGGCGAACACTGAAGCTTTCTTT
once	TRBD2	TRBV18	TRBJ2-1	CASSEGSGVYNEQFF	TGTGCCAGCTCTGAAGGTAGCGGGGTTTACAATGAGCAGTTCTTC
.	TRBD1	TRBV6-5	TRBJ1-1	CASSYGQGRTEAFF	TGTGCCAGCAGCTACGGACAGGGGCGAACTGAAGCTTTCTTT
.	TRBD1	TRBV6-1	TRBJ1-2	CASSEGGQLYGYTF	TGTGCCAGCAGTGAAGGGGGACAGCTCTATGGCTACACCTTC
.	.	TRBV30	TRBJ2-2	CARSSLSGELLF	TGTGCCCGGAGTTCTTTGTCCGGGGAGCTGCTTTTT
.	TRBD1	TRBV7-9	TRBJ1-4	CASSSGDRGREKKLFF	TGTGCCAGCAGCTCTGGGGACAGGGGGCGCGAGAAAAAACTGTTTTTT
.	TRBD1	TRBV29-1	TRBJ2-7	CSVARDRLYEQYF	TGCAGCGTTGCCAGGGACAGGCTTTACGAGCAGTACTTC
.	.	TRBV6-5	TRBJ1-4	CASRLYPTNEKLFF	TGTGCCAGCAGGTTATATCCAACTAATGAAAAACTGTTTTTT
.	TRBD1	TRBV19	TRBJ1-1	CASSNIQGWLMNTEAFF	TGTGCCAGTAGTAACATACAGGGGTGGCTGATGAACACTGAAGCTTTCTTT
.	.	TRBV5-5	TRBJ2-1	CASSLSKGEFF	TGTGCCAGCAGCTTGTCGAAAGGAGAGTTCTTC